This T cell receptor (beta chain) emerged from a study of vaccination and CD4 T cells after COVID-19. Across the study: By nasal swab PCR, the convalescent patients were SARS-CoV-2 positive, with 10 or so mild cases and one severe. Post-COVID draws followed diagnosis by a median 101 days (range 35 to 161).

Sequenced with the Oncomine TCR Beta short-read assay was DNA taken from cultured CD4+ T cells. TCRdb itself ran the PCR reads through MiXCR, one entry per CDR3 protein. The sample contains tens of thousands of distinct CDR3 sequences, roughly 43% of which appear only once. Noted treatment: approximately 10-day PBMC culture with coronavirus spike peptide pools or control peptides (ViraFEST assay). Comments on this clonotype: Its target is not known.

This receptor was obtained from a human donor who had recovered from COVID-19. The sample was CD4+ T cells from blood, cultured in vitro, taken after SARS-CoV-2 vaccination.

The CDR3 is CASSSTSGGAWTQYF. As DNA, the CDR3 is TGTGCCAGCAGCTCCACTAGCGGGGGGGCGTGGACGCAGTATTTT. The J gene is TRBJ2-3, the V gene TRBV7-2, with 13 bases lining up with TRBD2. The CDR3 totals 15 residues. Germline V gene sequence: CDR1 SGHTA, CDR2 FQGNSA. Trimming cost V 4 bases and J 9 bases; bases outside gene matches: 7.